This record looks at one T cell receptor (beta chain) sequence and its context. This sample is part of a study of blood T cell repertoires in COVID-19. Study-wide context: Sources were T cells, B-cell-depleted T cells, or PBMCs; the material itself was cDNA or gDNA.

Trimming shortened V by 5 bases and J by 4 bases, and 11 bases separated the two germline ends. CDR3 length: 13 residues. Per germline, CDR1 MGHDK and CDR2 SYGVNS. The repertoire was sequenced with immunoSEQ multiplex PCR; TCRdb's copy has only in-frame clones and lacks some. The sample holds fewer than 200,000 clones, roughly 84% seen once. The J gene is TRBJ1-2, the V gene TRBV25-1, with TRBD1 as a possible D gene (6 bases). The origin of this receptor is a human donor in a cohort sampled during active COVID-19. The sample comprised peripheral blood. For the CDR3, the DNA is TGTGCCAGCAGTACCAGGGGCGGCTATGGCTACACCTTC. This encodes CASSTRGGYGYTF.